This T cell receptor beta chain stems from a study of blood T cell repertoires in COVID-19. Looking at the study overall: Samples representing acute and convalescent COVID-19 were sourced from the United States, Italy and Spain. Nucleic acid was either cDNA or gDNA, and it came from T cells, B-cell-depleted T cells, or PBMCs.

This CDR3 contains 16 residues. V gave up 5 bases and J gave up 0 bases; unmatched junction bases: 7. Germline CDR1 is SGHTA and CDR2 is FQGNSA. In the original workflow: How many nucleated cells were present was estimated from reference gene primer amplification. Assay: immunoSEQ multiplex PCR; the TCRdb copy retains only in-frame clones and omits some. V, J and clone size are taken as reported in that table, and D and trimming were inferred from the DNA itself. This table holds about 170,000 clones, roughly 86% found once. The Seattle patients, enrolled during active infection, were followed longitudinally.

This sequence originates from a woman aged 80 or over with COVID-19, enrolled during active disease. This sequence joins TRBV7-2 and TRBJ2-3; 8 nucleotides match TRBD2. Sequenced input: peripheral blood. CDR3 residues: CASSLAGGSSTDTQYF. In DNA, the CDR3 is TGTGCCAGCAGCCTCGCGGGGGGCTCTAGCACAGATACGCAGTATTTT.